What follows are 11 T cell receptor beta chains derived from one specimen sequenced in a study of OX40 agonist ivuxolimab in advanced cancers. This table comes from immunoSEQ multiplex PCR, and its TCRdb copy is limited to in-frame clones, with some not included. The sample includes tens of thousands of clones, less than 90% seen only once; the top ten take 0.55%. This specimen was CD4+ or CD8+ T cells sorted from blood, taken in a trial of the OX40 agonist ivuxolimab. The receptors were gathered from an adult with an advanced solid tumor such as melanoma, head and neck, liver or kidney cancer.

This clone showed up just a few times. The rearrangement joins TRBV30 to TRBJ1-2; possibly TRBD1 for D (6 bases). The germline V gene encodes CDR1 GTSNPN and CDR2 SVGIG (reference sequence). This CDR3 region has 12 residues. V was shortened by 7 bases and J by 2 bases, with 11 bases between the two germline ends. The CDR3 reads CAYWTVNYGYTF. CDR3 bases: TGTGCCTACTGGACAGTCAACTATGGCTACACCTTC.

The rearrangement uses TRBV2 and TRBJ1-2; no clear D gene. The CDR3 runs to 13 residues. Trimming shortened V by 3 bases and J by 4 bases, and 9 bases separated the two germline ends. Germline V gives CDR1 SNHLY, CDR2 FYNNEI. The CDR3 nucleotides read TGTGCCAGCAGTGAGGACGGAATCTATGGCTACACCTTC. Translated, it gives CASSEDGIYGYTF.

The genes are TRBV28 and TRBJ2-7, with unresolved D. Germline lookup yields CDR1 MDHEN and CDR2 SYDVKM. The CDR3 sequence is 17 residues long. The germline V and J ends were trimmed by 5 bases and 0 bases, with 20 bases remaining between them. The CDR3 DNA is TGTGCCAGCAGTCTACCTATTTCGGACCCGAGCTCCTACGAGCAGTACTTC. Translating it yields CASSLPISDPSSYEQYF.

The rearrangement joins TRBV11-2 to TRBJ2-2; the D is unclear. CDR3 length equals 14 residues. V shed 2 bases and J shed 0 bases, with 4 bases lying between them. In germline, CDR1 is SGHAT, CDR2 FQNNGV. CDR3 sequence (DNA): TGTGCCAGCAGCTTACCTTCGAACACCGGGGAGCTGTTTTTT. Translation gives CASSLPSNTGELFF.

This chain uses TRBV7-8 with TRBJ1-2; a weak D match, TRBD1 (6 bases). From germline, CDR1 is SGHVS and CDR2 FQNEAQ. The CDR3 is 13 residues long. V was clipped by 5 bases and J by 7 bases, with 14 bases between them. CDR3 DNA: TGTGCCAGCAGCCTACCGGGGGCGGGTGGCTACACCTTC. It is translated as CASSLPGAGGYTF.

The count of this clone is one. The chain couples TRBV7-8 to TRBJ1-6; D call uncertain. Per the germline V gene, CDR1 is SGHVS and CDR2 is FQNEAQ. The CDR3 totals 16 residues. Trimming shortened V by 5 bases and J by 8 bases, and 19 bases separated the two germline ends. The CDR3 DNA follows: TGTGCCAGCAGCCTCTCCATCTCGCTGGGGTATTCACCCCTCCACTTT. Protein product: CASSLSISLGYSPLHF.

This sequence joins TRBV5-6 and TRBJ2-7, with D perhaps given as TRBD1 or TRBD2 (5 bases each). This CDR3 spans 14 amino acids. V gave up 2 bases and J gave up 7 bases, with 16 bases separating them. Per germline, CDR1 SGHDT and CDR2 YYEEEE. Written as DNA, the CDR3 is TGTGCCAGCAGCTTCGGGGCTAGCTTGGGGGAGCAGTACTTC. This translates into CASSFGASLGEQYF.

The V gene is TRBV5-1, the J gene TRBJ2-1; 11 bases fit TRBD2. Trimming at V came to 1 base and at J to 1 base, leaving 4 bases not matched to a gene. CDR1 and CDR2 (germline): SGHRS, YFSETQ. The CDR3 totals 17 residues. This CDR3 is CASSLTTSGGSYNEQFF. CDR3 sequence (DNA): TGCGCCAGCAGCTTGACAACTAGCGGGGGTTCCTACAATGAGCAGTTCTTC.

The CDR3 DNA sequence: TGTGCCAGTAGTCCGGGACAGGGGGCTATCAGGGTCGAGACCCAGTACTTC. Its protein is CASSPGQGAIRVETQYF. The V gene is TRBV19, the J gene TRBJ2-5; 12 positions match TRBD1. Trimming removed 5 bases from V and 5 bases from J; junction bases left unmatched: 12. This CDR3 is 17 amino acids long. The germline gives CDR1 LNHDA, CDR2 SQIVND (reference sequence).

The chain carries TRBV4-3 and TRBJ2-7; D is perhaps TRBD2 (6 bases). Germline V gene data show CDR1 as LGHNA and CDR2 as YSLEER. CDR3 size: 16 residues. With 1 base removed from V and 7 bases from J, the gap between germline ends came to 20 bases. The DNA of the CDR3 is TGCGCCAGCAGCCAAGCGGGCGCCGGGGGTCTCGGGGAGCAGTACTTC. Translation gives CASSQAGAGGLGEQYF.

The CDR3 DNA reads TGTGCCAGCAGTTACCAAGGACAGCCGTACAATGAGCAGTTCTTC. It specifies CASSYQGQPYNEQFF. The chain uses TRBV6-5 and TRBJ2-1, with D possibly TRBD1 on 6 matching bases. CDR3 size: 15 residues. The V end lost 2 bases, the J end lost 4 bases, and 12 bases lay between the germline ends. Germline CDR1 and CDR2: MNHEY and SVGAGI.